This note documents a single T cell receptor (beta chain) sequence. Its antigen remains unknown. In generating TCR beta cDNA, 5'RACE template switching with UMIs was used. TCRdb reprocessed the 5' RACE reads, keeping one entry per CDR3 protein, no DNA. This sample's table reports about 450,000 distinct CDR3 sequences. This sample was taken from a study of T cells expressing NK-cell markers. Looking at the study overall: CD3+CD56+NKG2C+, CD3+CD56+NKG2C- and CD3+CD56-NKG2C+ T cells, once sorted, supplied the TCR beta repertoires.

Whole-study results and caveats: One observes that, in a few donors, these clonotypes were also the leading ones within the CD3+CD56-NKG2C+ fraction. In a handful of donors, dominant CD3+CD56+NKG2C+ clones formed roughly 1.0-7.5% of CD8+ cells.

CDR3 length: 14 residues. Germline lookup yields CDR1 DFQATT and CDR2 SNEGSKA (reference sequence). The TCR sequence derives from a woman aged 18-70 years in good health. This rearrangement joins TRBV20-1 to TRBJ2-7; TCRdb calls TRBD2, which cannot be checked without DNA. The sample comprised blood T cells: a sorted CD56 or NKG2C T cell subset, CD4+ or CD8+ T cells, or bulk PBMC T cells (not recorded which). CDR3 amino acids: CSATSGAEPYEQYF.